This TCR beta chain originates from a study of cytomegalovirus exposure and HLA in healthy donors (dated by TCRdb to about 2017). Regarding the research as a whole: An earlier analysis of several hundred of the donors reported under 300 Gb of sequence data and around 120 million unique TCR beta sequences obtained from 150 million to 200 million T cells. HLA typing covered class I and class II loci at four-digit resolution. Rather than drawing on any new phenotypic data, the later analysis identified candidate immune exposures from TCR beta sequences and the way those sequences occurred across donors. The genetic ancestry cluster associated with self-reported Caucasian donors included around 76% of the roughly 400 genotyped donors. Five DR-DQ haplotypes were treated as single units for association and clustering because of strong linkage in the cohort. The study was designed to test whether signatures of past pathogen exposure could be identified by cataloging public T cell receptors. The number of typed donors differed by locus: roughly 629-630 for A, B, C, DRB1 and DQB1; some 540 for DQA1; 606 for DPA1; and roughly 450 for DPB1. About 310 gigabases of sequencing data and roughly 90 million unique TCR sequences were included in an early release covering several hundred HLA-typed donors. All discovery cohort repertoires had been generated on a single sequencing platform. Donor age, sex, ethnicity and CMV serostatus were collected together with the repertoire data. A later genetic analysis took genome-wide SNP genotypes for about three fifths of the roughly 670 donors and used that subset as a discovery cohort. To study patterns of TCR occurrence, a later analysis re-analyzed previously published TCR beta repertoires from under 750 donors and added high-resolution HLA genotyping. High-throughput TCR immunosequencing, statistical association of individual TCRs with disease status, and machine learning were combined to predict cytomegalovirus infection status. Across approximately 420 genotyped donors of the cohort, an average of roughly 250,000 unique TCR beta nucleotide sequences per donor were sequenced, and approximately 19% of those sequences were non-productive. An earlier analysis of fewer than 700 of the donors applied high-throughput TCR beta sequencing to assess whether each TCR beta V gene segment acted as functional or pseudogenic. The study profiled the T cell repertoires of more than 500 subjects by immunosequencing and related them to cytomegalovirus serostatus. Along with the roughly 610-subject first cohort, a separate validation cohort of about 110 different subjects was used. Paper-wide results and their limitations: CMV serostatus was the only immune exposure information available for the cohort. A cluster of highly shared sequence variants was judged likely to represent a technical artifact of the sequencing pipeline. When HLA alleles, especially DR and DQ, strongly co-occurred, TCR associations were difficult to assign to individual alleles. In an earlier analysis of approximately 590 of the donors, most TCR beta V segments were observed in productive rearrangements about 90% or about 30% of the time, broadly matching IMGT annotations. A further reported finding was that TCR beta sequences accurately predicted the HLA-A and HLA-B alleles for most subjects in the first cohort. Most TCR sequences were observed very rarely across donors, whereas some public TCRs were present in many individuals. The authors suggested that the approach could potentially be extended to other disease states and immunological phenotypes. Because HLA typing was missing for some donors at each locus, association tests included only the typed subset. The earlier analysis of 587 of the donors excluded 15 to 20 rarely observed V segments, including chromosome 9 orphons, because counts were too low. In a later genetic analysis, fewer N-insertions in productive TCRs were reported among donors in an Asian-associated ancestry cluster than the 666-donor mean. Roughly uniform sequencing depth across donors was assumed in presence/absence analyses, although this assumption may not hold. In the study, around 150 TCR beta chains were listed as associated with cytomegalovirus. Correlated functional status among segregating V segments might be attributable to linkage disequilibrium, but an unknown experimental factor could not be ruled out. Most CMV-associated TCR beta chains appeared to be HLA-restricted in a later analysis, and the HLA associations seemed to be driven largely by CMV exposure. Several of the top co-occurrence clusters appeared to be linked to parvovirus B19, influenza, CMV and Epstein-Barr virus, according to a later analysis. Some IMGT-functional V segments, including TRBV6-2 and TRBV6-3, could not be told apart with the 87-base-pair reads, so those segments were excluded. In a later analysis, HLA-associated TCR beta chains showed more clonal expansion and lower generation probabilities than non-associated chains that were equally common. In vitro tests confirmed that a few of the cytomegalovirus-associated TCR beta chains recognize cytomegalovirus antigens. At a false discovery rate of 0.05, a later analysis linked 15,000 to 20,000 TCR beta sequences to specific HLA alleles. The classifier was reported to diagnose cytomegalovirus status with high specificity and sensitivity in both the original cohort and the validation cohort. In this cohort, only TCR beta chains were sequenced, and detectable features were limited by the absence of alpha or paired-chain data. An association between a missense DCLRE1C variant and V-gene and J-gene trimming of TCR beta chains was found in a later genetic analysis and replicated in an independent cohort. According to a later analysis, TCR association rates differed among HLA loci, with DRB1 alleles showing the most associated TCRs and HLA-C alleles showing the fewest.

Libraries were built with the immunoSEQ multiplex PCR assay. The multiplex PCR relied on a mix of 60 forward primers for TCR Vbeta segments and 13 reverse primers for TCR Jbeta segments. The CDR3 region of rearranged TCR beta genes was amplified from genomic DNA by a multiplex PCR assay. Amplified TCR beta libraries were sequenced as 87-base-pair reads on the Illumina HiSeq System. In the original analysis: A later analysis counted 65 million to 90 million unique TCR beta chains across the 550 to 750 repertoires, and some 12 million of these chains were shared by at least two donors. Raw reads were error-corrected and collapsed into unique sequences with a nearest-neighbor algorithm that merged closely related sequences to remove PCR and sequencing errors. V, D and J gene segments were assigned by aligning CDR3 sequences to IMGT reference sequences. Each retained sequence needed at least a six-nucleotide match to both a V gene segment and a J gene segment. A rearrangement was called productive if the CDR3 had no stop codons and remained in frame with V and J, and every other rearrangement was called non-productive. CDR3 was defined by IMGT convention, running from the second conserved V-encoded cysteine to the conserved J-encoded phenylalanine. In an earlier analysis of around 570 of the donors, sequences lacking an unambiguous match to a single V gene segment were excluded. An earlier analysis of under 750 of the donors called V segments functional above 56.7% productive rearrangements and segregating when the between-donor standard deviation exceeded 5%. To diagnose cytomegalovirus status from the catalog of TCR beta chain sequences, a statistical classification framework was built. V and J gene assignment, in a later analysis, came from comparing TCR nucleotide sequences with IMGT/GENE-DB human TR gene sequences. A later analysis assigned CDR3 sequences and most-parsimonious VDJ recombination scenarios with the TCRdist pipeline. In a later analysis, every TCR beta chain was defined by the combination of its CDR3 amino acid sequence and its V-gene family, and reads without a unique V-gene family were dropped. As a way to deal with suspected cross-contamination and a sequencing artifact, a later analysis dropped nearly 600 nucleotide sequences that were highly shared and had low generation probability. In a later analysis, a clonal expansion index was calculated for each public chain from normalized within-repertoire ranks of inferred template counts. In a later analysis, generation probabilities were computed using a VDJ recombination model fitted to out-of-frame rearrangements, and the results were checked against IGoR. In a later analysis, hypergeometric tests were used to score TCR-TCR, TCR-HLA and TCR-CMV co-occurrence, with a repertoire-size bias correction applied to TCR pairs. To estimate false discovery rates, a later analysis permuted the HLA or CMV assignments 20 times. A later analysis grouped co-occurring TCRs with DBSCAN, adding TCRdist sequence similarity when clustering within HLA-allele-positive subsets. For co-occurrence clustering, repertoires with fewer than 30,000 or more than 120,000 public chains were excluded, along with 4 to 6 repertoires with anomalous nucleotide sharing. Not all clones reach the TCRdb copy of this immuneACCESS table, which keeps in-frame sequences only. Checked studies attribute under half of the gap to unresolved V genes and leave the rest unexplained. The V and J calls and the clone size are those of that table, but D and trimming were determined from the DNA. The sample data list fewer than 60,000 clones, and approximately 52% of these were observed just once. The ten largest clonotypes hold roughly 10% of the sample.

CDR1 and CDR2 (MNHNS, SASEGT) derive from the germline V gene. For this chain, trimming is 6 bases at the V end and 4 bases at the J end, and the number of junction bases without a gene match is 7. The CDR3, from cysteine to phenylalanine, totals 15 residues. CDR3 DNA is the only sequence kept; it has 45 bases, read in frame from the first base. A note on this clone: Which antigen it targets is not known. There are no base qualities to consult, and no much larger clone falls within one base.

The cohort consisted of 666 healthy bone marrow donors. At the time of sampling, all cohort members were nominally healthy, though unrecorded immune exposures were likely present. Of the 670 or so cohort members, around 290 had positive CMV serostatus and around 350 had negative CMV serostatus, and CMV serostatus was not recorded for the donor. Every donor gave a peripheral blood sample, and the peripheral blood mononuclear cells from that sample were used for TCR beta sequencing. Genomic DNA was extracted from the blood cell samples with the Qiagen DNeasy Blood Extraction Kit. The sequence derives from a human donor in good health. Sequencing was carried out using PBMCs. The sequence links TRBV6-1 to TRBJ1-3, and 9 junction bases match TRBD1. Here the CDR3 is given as CASRQRTGGGNTIYF. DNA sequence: TGTGCCAGCAGGCAGAGAACAGGGGGCGGAAACACCATATATTTT.